The 6 T cell receptor beta chains given below trace back to one sample, sequenced in a study of PD-1 blockade in mismatch repair-deficient tumors. The protocol was immunoSEQ multiplex PCR, while the TCRdb copy is restricted to in-frame clones and leaves out a portion. The table lists around 23,000 clones, 65% to 85% of them singletons. The material was peripheral blood, obtained 12 weeks after starting pembrolizumab. These receptors were taken from an adult with mismatch repair-deficient cancer.

The rearrangement links TRBV5-1 to TRBJ2-7; D possibly corresponds to TRBD1 (5 bases). V lost 0 bases and J lost 5, with 9 bases in between. There are 13 residues in the CDR3. CDR1 is SGHRS and CDR2 is YFSETQ in the germline V gene. The CDR3 here is CASSLGRVHEQYF. DNA for the CDR3: TGCGCCAGCAGCTTGGGCAGGGTCCACGAGCAGTACTTC.

This clone has a single count. The gene calls are TRBV15 and TRBJ2-4; D might be TRBD1 (6 bases). The V and J ends lost 2 bases and 0 bases respectively, with 17 bases between them. The CDR3 has 18 residues. From germline, CDR1 is LNHNV and CDR2 YYDKDF (reference sequence). CDR3 nucleotides: TGTGCCACCAGCAGAATAGGACAGCCTCAGCTAGCCAAAAACATTCAGTACTTC. Translating gives CATSRIGQPQLAKNIQYF.

This sequence joins TRBV28 and TRBJ2-1; 8 bases line up with TRBD2. After removal of 7 bases from V and 3 bases from J, the junction contained 5 bases not matched to a gene. From germline, CDR1 is MDHEN and CDR2 SYDVKM. The CDR3 is 14 residues long. As DNA, the CDR3 is TGTGCCAGCACCTCGGGACTAGTCTACAATGAGCAGTTCTTC. Translating gives CASTSGLVYNEQFF. The whole variable domain, remainder taken from reference TRBV28 and TRBJ2-1, is DVKVTQSSRYLVKRTGEKVFLECVQDMDHENMFWYRQDPGLGLRLIYFSYDVKMKEKGDIPEGYSVSREKKERFSLILESASTNQTSMYLCASTSGLVYNEQFFGPGTRLTVL.

The chain uses TRBV13 and TRBJ2-2; 8 bases are shared with TRBD2. Trimming cost V 1 base and J 4 bases; bases outside gene matches: 2. Germline CDR1 is PRHDT and CDR2 is FYEKMQ (reference sequence). This CDR3 is 15 amino acids long. CDR3 protein: CASSLEGTSTGELFF. The CDR3 region has the DNA TGTGCCAGCAGCTTAGAAGGGACTAGCACCGGGGAGCTGTTTTTT.

The CDR3 coding sequence is TGTGCCACCGGTGTGGGGTCAGGGGGGGAGACCCAGTACTTC. This encodes CATGVGSGGETQYF. This rearrangement joins TRBV28 to TRBJ2-5, with D possibly matching TRBD1 (7 bases). The V and J ends lost 10 bases and 5 bases respectively, with 20 bases between them. Germline V lookup: CDR1 MDHEN, CDR2 SYDVKM. CDR3 size: 14 residues.

The gene calls are TRBV29-1 and TRBJ1-1; D is unresolved. Germline V gene lookup returns CDR1 SQVTM and CDR2 ANQGSEA. The CDR3 loop spans 15 amino acids. The ends were cut back, 0 bases at V and 3 bases at J, with 14 bases in the middle. CDR3 amino acids: CSVEDPNPKYTEAFF. CDR3 coding DNA: TGCAGCGTTGAAGATCCGAACCCGAAGTACACTGAAGCTTTCTTT.